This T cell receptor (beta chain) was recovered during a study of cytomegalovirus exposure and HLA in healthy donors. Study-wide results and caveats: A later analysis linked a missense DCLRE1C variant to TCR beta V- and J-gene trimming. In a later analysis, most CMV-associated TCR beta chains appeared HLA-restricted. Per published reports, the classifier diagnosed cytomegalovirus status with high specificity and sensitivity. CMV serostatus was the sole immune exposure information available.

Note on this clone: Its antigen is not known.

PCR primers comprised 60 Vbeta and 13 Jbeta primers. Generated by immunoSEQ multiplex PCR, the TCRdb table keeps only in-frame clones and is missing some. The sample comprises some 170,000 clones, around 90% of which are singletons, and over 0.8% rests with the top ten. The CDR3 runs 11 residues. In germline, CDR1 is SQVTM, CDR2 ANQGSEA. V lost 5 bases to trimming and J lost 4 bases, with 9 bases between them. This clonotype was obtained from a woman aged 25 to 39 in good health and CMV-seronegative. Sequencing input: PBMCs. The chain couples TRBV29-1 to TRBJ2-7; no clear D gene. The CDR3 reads CSVSPGYEQYF. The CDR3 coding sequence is TGCAGCGTTAGCCCGGGTTACGAGCAGTACTTC.